The present T cell receptor beta chain was sequenced within a study of blood T cell repertoires in COVID-19. Whole-study context: Specimens from acute and convalescent COVID-19 originated in the United States, Italy and Spain. T cells, B-cell-depleted T cells, or PBMCs provided the cDNA or gDNA that served as material.

As processed by the authors: Counts of nucleated cells, estimated from reference gene primer amplification, were obtained. TCRdb's table, derived via immunoSEQ multiplex PCR, lists solely in-frame clones and lacks some. V, J and clone size are taken as reported in that table, and D and trimming were inferred from the DNA itself. The sample lists roughly 70,000 clones, 82% occurring once. The sequence was obtained from a woman aged 60-70 years with acute or convalescent COVID-19. Material for sequencing was peripheral blood.

The CDR3 region is CASSRSGGAGELFF. The CDR3 DNA reads TGTGCCAGCAGCCGTTCGGGGGGGGCCGGGGAGCTGTTTTTT. J is TRBJ2-2 and V is TRBV7-8, with 8 bases identical to TRBD2. V shed 5 bases, J shed 6 bases, and the junction held 5 bases outside the gene matches. This CDR3 is 14 amino acids long. Germline CDR1 and CDR2: SGHVS and FQNEAQ.